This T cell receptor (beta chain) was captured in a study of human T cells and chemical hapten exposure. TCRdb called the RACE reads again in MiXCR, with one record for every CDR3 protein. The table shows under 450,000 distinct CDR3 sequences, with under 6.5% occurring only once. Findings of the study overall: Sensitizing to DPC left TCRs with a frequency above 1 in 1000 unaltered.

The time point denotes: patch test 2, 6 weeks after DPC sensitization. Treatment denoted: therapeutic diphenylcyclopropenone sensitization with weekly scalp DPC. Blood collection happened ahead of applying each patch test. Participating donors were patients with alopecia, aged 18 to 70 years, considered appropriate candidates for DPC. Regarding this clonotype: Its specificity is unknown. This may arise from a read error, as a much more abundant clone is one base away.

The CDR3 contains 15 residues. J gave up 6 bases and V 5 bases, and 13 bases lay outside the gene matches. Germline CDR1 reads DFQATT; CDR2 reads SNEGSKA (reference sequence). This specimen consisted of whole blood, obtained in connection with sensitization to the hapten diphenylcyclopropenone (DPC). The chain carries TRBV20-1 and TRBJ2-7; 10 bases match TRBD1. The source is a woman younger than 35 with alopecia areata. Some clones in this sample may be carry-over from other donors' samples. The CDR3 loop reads CSALSRGQGTVEQYF. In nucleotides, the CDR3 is TGCAGTGCTTTGAGCCGGGGACAGGGGACCGTCGAGCAGTACTTC.